A single sample is the source of the 3 T cell receptor beta chains below, sequenced in a study of T-cell reconstitution after alpha-beta-depleted transplantation in children. Library preparation (for TCRbeta) was performed with unique molecular identifiers. TCRdb ran MiXCR on the PCR reads and lists one entry per CDR3 protein. The sample gives about 510,000 distinct CDR3 sequences, over 9.5% of which show up once; 13% to 15% is in the top ten. Sequenced material: PBMCs, mostly from graft donor cells, taken 180 days after TCRalphabeta/CD19-depleted stem cell transplant. Every receptor here comes from a female patient between 2 and 10 years old who had a stem cell transplant for aplastic anemia, so the T cells may come from the graft donor.

This clonotype occurred a few times. The genes are TRBV30 and TRBJ1-2; D remains unclear. The germline V gene encodes CDR1 GTSNPN and CDR2 SVGIG (reference sequence). Trimming cost V 0 bases and J 7 bases, with 9 bases left between them. The CDR3 loop spans 12 amino acids. CDR3 amino acids: CAWSVLYSGYTF. CDR3 DNA sequence: TGTGCCTGGAGTGTACTTTACTCTGGCTACACCTTC.

This clonotype was seen a single time. The V call is TRBV5-4, the J call TRBJ2-1; 10 nucleotides match TRBD2. The CDR3 loop spans 22 amino acids. The junction had 21 bases not matched to a gene; V was cut back by 3 bases and J by 0 bases. The germline V gene encodes CDR1 SGHNT and CDR2 YYREEE (reference sequence). The CDR3 reads CASSSTIAGLASLRYSYNEQFF. The CDR3, as DNA: TGTGCCAGCAGCTCGACCATAGCGGGACTAGCGTCTTTGAGGTACTCCTACAATGAGCAGTTCTTC.

This chain uses TRBV28 with TRBJ1-1, with 10 bases matching TRBD1. The CDR3 has 15 amino acids. With V trimmed by 8 bases and J by 2 bases, 8 bases remained unmatched. Germline CDR1 reads MDHEN; CDR2 reads SYDVKM. The CDR3 here is CASLSRQGANTEAFF. The DNA for the CDR3 is TGTGCCAGCCTTTCAAGACAGGGGGCTAACACTGAAGCTTTCTTT.